Below, 18 T cell receptor beta chains from the same sample are listed, as sequenced in a study of identical twins. TCRdb redid the calling of the 5' RACE reads with MiXCR, one entry per CDR3 protein. The sample contains hundreds of thousands of distinct CDR3 sequences, just under 9.5% of which appear only once. These data were likewise used in another study, on yellow fever vaccine responses in identical twins.

The sequenced material came from CD8+ T cells sorted from blood. The receptors shown here come from a young woman in good health.

This clonotype occurred a few times. The V call is TRBV4-1, the J call TRBJ2-1; possible D gene TRBD1, 5 bases. The germline gives CDR1 MGHRA, CDR2 YSYEKL. The CDR3 covers 15 residues. The V gene lost 0 bases and the J gene lost 0 bases, with 6 bases spanning the gap. The CDR3: CASSQDDSSYNEQFF. DNA for the CDR3: TGCGCCAGCAGCCAAGATGACAGCTCCTACAATGAGCAGTTCTTC.

This clonotype was counted between two and nine times. The rearrangement uses TRBV9 and TRBJ2-7, with D possibly matching TRBD1 (6 bases). This CDR3 is built from 14 residues. The germline V gene encodes CDR1 SGDLS and CDR2 YYNGEE. Trimming stripped 2 bases from V and 6 bases from J, with 15 bases between. CDR3 residues: CASSVRSGASEQYF. In DNA, the CDR3 is TGTGCCAGCAGCGTTCGGTCAGGGGCTAGCGAGCAGTACTTC.

This clonotype was seen only a few times. The chain couples TRBV28 to TRBJ2-1; TRBD1 matches at 8 bases. Per the germline V gene, CDR1 is MDHEN and CDR2 is SYDVKM. Trimming cost V 6 bases and J 1 base; bases outside gene matches: 5. This CDR3 has 15 residues. CDR3 nucleotides: TGTGCCAGCAGCTACAGGGGGGAATCCTACAATGAGCAGTTCTTC. Translated, it gives CASSYRGESYNEQFF. The full variable domain, its missing parts supplied by reference TRBV28 and TRBJ2-1, is DVKVTQSSRYLVKRTGEKVFLECVQDMDHENMFWYRQDPGLGLRLIYFSYDVKMKEKGDIPEGYSVSREKKERFSLILESASTNQTSMYLCASSYRGESYNEQFFGPGTRLTVL.

This chain connects TRBV4-1 to TRBJ2-1, with 7 bases identical to TRBD2. The trim removed 4 bases at V and 6 bases at J, leaving 15 bases unmatched. The CDR3 consists of 17 residues. Germline V lookup: CDR1 MGHRA, CDR2 YSYEKL. CDR3 DNA: TGCGCCAGCAGCCGGGGTCTAGAGGCTAGCGGATCCAATGAGCAGTTCTTC. Translated: CASSRGLEASGSNEQFF.

This clonotype was detected a few times. The chain joins TRBV2 to TRBJ2-7; 10 bases align to TRBD2. Trimming cost V 10 bases and J 5 bases; bases outside gene matches: 8. This CDR3 spans 13 amino acids. Germline V gene lookup returns CDR1 SNHLY and CDR2 FYNNEI. CDR3 in DNA: TGTGCCATCCTAGCGGGAGACCTAAACGAGCAGTACTTC. Amino acids: CAILAGDLNEQYF. Full variable domain (remainder filled in from reference TRBV2 and TRBJ2-7): EPEVTQTPSHQVTQMGQEVILRCVPISNHLYFYWYRQILGQKVEFLVSFYNNEISEKSEIFDDQFSVERPDGSNFTLKIRSTKLEDSAMYFCAILAGDLNEQYFGPGTRLTVT.

This clonotype showed up just a few times. J is TRBJ2-1 and V is TRBV9; D is undetermined. This CDR3 spans 13 amino acids. CDR1 is SGDLS and CDR2 is YYNGEE in the germline V gene. V lost 6 bases to trimming and J lost 5 bases, with 12 bases between them. CDR3 nucleotide sequence: TGTGCCAGCACCGGTCGCGACCACAATGAGCAGTTCTTC. Protein sequence: CASTGRDHNEQFF.

In this sample, this clonotype turned up many times. The chain recombines TRBV29-1 with TRBJ1-1; D call uncertain. There are 13 residues in the CDR3. Germline CDR1 SQVTM, CDR2 ANQGSEA. In DNA form, the CDR3 reads TGCAACGCTGCTCGGATTTCGGACACTGAAGCTTTCTTT. Translated, it gives CNAARISDTEAFF.

Here the CDR3 DNA reads TGCGCCAGCAGCTTGGGGCCAGGGATGAACACTGAAGCTTTCTTT. Protein sequence: CASSLGPGMNTEAFF. This chain connects TRBV5-1 to TRBJ1-1; tentatively, D is TRBD1 (5 bases). The V gene's germline CDR1 is SGHRS and CDR2 YFSETQ. Trimming removed 0 bases at V and 0 bases at J, with 9 bases between. CDR3 length: 15 residues.

This clonotype was counted ten times or more. V gene TRBV27 combines with J gene TRBJ1-2; D gene ambiguous. V was cut by 2 bases and J by 10 bases, with 14 bases left in between. The CDR3 is made up of 13 amino acids. Germline CDR1 MNHEY, CDR2 SMNVEV (reference sequence). The CDR3, as DNA: TGTGCCAGCAGTTTACGTTCTTATGGGAACTACACCTTC. As protein: CASSLRSYGNYTF.

This clonotype was counted between two and nine times. The chain links TRBV27 to TRBJ2-7, with D perhaps TRBD2 (7 bases). The germline V and J ends were trimmed by 2 bases and 0 bases, with 11 bases remaining between them. The germline gives CDR1 MNHEY, CDR2 SMNVEV (reference sequence). The CDR3 is 15 residues long. The CDR3 protein is CASSLRGATSYEQYF. CDR3 in DNA: TGTGCCAGCAGTTTACGGGGGGCGACCTCCTACGAGCAGTACTTC.

The rearrangement joins TRBV27 to TRBJ2-7; TRBD2 matches 7 bases. The V gene's germline CDR1 is MNHEY and CDR2 SMNVEV (reference sequence). The trim removed 5 bases at V and 3 bases at J, leaving 10 bases unmatched. The CDR3 is 15 residues long. The CDR3 here is CASSPSSGGNYEQYF. The CDR3 DNA reads as TGTGCCAGCAGTCCCTCTTCCGGGGGGAACTACGAGCAGTACTTC.

In its sample, this clonotype was seen many times. The chain recombines TRBV20-1 with TRBJ2-7; unclear D gene. The germline V gene has CDR1 DFQATT and CDR2 SNEGSKA (reference sequence). The CDR3 length is 12 residues. The V end was cut by 3 bases, the J end by 1 base, with 7 bases between. CDR3 residues: CSASDTSYEQYF. The CDR3 DNA follows: TGCAGTGCTAGTGACACATCCTACGAGCAGTACTTC.

At least ten counts were recorded for this clonotype. The chain uses TRBV20-1 and TRBJ1-1, with TRBD1 matching over 7 bases. Germline V gene sequence: CDR1 DFQATT, CDR2 SNEGSKA (reference sequence). The CDR3 is 14 amino acids. Trimming at V came to 6 bases and at J to 5 bases, leaving 12 bases not matched to a gene. For the CDR3, the DNA is TGCAGTGCCCCCCCTCCGGACAGGCTAACTGAAGCTTTCTTT. This translates into CSAPPPDRLTEAFF.

DNA of the CDR3: TGCAGTGCTAGACTCCAGGGGGCTCGCGGGGCCAACTACAATGAGCAGTTCTTC. Encoded protein: CSARLQGARGANYNEQFF. The chain joins TRBV20-1 to TRBJ2-1, with 8 bases that match TRBD1. V shed 2 bases, J shed 3 bases, and the junction held 15 bases outside the gene matches. This CDR3 region has 18 residues. Germline-derived CDR1 and CDR2 are DFQATT and SNEGSKA (reference sequence).

This clonotype has only a few counts. This chain joins TRBV28 and TRBJ2-7, with D unclear. The CDR3 length is 12 residues. Per the germline V gene, CDR1 is MDHEN and CDR2 is SYDVKM. V gave up 6 bases and J gave up 4 bases, with 10 bases separating them. CDR3 in amino acids: CASRPLGYEQYF. The CDR3 DNA reads as TGTGCCAGCAGACCGTTGGGGTACGAGCAGTACTTC.

This clonotype was picked up one time. A much larger clone sits a single nucleotide away, making a read error possible. J is TRBJ2-7 and V is TRBV3-1; tentative D call: TRBD2 (5 bases). The CDR3 runs 14 residues. CDR1 is LGHDT and CDR2 is YNNKEL in the germline V gene (reference sequence). The V gene lost 8 bases and the J gene lost 0 bases, with 14 bases spanning the gap. This chain's CDR3 is CASGRSAGSYEQYF. The CDR3 DNA reads as TGTGCCAGCGGCCGCTCGGCGGGCTCCTACGAGCAGTACTTC.

V is TRBV7-9 and J is TRBJ2-1, with 9 bases fitting TRBD2. The CDR3 is 15 amino acids. The germline gives CDR1 SEHNR, CDR2 FQNEAQ (reference sequence). Trimming removed 4 bases from V and 4 bases from J; junction bases left unmatched: 5. The CDR3 reads CASSSPSGIYNEQFF. Here the CDR3 DNA reads TGTGCCAGCAGCTCCCCTAGCGGGATATACAATGAGCAGTTCTTC.

This clonotype occurred many times. CDR3: CSAHSGPGENIQYF. The DNA of the CDR3 is TGCAGTGCCCACTCAGGTCCTGGGGAAAACATTCAGTACTTC. The chain uses TRBV20-1 and TRBJ2-4; unclear D gene. Germline V lookup: CDR1 DFQATT, CDR2 SNEGSKA (reference sequence). The CDR3 is made up of 14 amino acids. The V and J ends lost 6 bases and 5 bases respectively, with 17 bases between them.